Listed here are 13 T cell receptor beta chains from one sample, sequenced in a study of regulatory T cells in long-lasting Graves disease. Noted time point: newly diagnosed GD, antithyroid drugs for less than 3 months. PBMCs provided the RNA from which the TCR library was made. iRepertoire HTBI primers and Arm-PCR of CDR3 regions built TCR beta libraries. Each CDR3 protein gets one entry after TCRdb re-called the multiplex PCR reads with MiXCR. The data show hundreds of thousands of distinct CDR3 sequences, roughly 15% seen once. These data were likewise used in another study, on T cells in Graves' hyperthyroidism and ophthalmopathy.

Material: peripheral blood mononuclear cells (PBMCs), obtained at new diagnosis, from a patient treated with antithyroid drugs. Every receptor here comes from a woman under 40 with Graves disease.

Points on this clonotype: One end of the junction is discordant with germline, which a read error may explain. This chain joins TRBV3-1 and TRBJ2-7, with D perhaps matching TRBD2 (5 bases). Germline-derived CDR1 and CDR2 are LGHDT and YNNKEL (reference sequence). CDR3 length: 12 amino acids. In DNA form, the CDR3 reads TGTGCCAGCAGCCAAGGACTCGGGGTCCAAATCTTC. Protein product: CASSQGLGVQIF.

This clonotype appeared a few times. The chain employs TRBV20-1 and TRBJ2-7; no reliable D call. The V gene's germline CDR1 is DFQATT and CDR2 SNEGSKA (reference sequence). V was shortened by 2 bases and J by 2 bases, with 7 bases between the two germline ends. The CDR3 spans 12 residues. CDR3 nucleotide sequence: TGCAGTGCTAGAATGAATGCCTACGAGCAGTACTTC. This gives the protein CSARMNAYEQYF.

This clonotype was seen ten or more times. The V and J genes are TRBV7-2 and TRBJ2-7; D remains ambiguous. The V end lost 5 bases, the J end lost 0 bases, and 11 bases lay between the germline ends. CDR3 length: 14 amino acids. CDR1 SGHTA and CDR2 FQGNSA come from the germline V gene. CDR3 DNA: TGTGCCAGCAGCCCCATCCGGAGCTCCTACGAGCAGTACTTC. Residues: CASSPIRSSYEQYF.

This clonotype was picked up a small number of times. This chain joins TRBV2 and TRBJ2-7, with 8 bases fitting TRBD1. The V segment lost 7 bases and the J segment 9 bases; nucleotides outside the gene matches: 11. From germline, CDR1 is SNHLY and CDR2 FYNNEI. This CDR3 region has 13 residues. The CDR3: CASTPLPTGGQYF. The CDR3 nucleotides read TGTGCCAGCACCCCATTACCTACAGGGGGGCAGTACTTC.

This clonotype was detected many times. V usage is TRBV28 and J usage is TRBJ2-7; D is tentatively TRBD1 or TRBD2 (5 bases each). Trimming cost V 6 bases and J 3 bases, with 15 bases left between them. CDR3 length equals 14 residues. Germline V gives CDR1 MDHEN, CDR2 SYDVKM. CDR3 nucleotides: TGTGCCAGCAGCCCTGGGGACGGATTCTACGAGCAGTACTTC. This gives the protein CASSPGDGFYEQYF.

The V and J genes are TRBV3-1 and TRBJ2-7; D possibly corresponds to TRBD2 (5 bases). CDR1 is LGHDT and CDR2 is YNNKEL in the germline V gene (reference sequence). This CDR3 comprises 11 residues. Trimming left V 8 bases short and J 5 bases short, with 10 bases between. The CDR3 DNA sequence: TGTGCCAGCGGAGCGGTCGACGAGCAGTACTTC. This translates into CASGAVDEQYF.

This clonotype is a singleton in its sample. V and J are TRBV7-2 and TRBJ2-5; no clear D. The CDR3 loop spans 15 amino acids. Germline values: CDR1 SGHTA, CDR2 FQGNSA. The ends were cut back, 1 base at V and 5 bases at J, with 14 bases in the middle. As DNA, the CDR3 is TGTGCCAGCAGCTTAGTAAGACACTTGAGGGAGACCCAGTACTTC. This codes for CASSLVRHLRETQYF.

The chain has TRBV7-8 and TRBJ1-5; D possibly corresponds to TRBD1 (5 bases). CDR3 size: 16 residues. The V gene lost 1 base and the J gene lost 4 bases, with 14 bases spanning the gap. Germline V gene data show CDR1 as SGHVS and CDR2 as FQNEAQ. CDR3 nucleotide sequence: TGTGCCAGCAGCTTAGGCGGGGGGGGTCCTAATCAGCCCCAGCATTTT. Encoded protein: CASSLGGGGPNQPQHF.

This clonotype was seen more than once but under ten times. This chain joins TRBV3-1 and TRBJ2-1, with D possibly TRBD2 on 6 matching bases. The CDR3 is 16 residues long. Trimming took 0 bases from V and 1 from J, leaving 10 bases between them. Germline V lookup: CDR1 LGHDT, CDR2 YNNKEL (reference sequence). DNA of the CDR3: TGTGCCAGCAGCCAAGATCTCCGGGGGTCCTACAATGAGCAGTTCTTC. Its translation is CASSQDLRGSYNEQFF.

In nucleotides, the CDR3 is TGTGCCAGCAGCTCTAGGGGAGTGCGTAATGAGCAGTTCTTC. Translation: CASSSRGVRNEQFF. The V and J genes are TRBV7-2 and TRBJ2-1, with D tentatively TRBD1 or TRBD2 (5 bases each). The germline gives CDR1 SGHTA, CDR2 FQGNSA. V lost 4 bases and J 7 bases, leaving 14 bases between the germline ends. This CDR3 is built from 14 residues.

The DNA for the CDR3 is TGTGCCAGCACTAAACAGGGTCTCCTCTACGAGCAGTACTTC. Translated, it gives CASTKQGLLYEQYF. The V call is TRBV2, the J call TRBJ2-7, with D maybe TRBD1 (6 bases). V lost 7 bases to trimming and J lost 3 bases, with 16 bases between them. Germline V gene lookup returns CDR1 SNHLY and CDR2 FYNNEI. The CDR3 is 14 amino acids.

In this sample, this clonotype turned up many times. CDR3 amino acids: CASSPDRLFGGYTF. CDR3 DNA sequence: TGTGCCAGCAGCCCGGACAGGTTATTTGGCGGCTACACCTTC. V usage is TRBV6-1 and J usage is TRBJ1-2; TRBD1 aligns across 7 bases. The junction had 12 bases not matched to a gene; V was cut back by 6 bases and J by 8 bases. The germline V gene encodes CDR1 MNHNS and CDR2 SASEGT. The CDR3 runs 14 residues.

This sequence joins TRBV19 and TRBJ2-7; tentatively, D is TRBD2 (6 bases). CDR1 is LNHDA, CDR2 SQIVND, per germline (reference sequence). V was pared by 6 bases and J by 4 bases, with 13 bases between. The CDR3 spans 13 residues. CDR3 residues: CASRFSGGYEQYF. In nucleotides, the CDR3 is TGTGCCAGTAGGTTTAGCGGTGGGTACGAGCAGTACTTC.